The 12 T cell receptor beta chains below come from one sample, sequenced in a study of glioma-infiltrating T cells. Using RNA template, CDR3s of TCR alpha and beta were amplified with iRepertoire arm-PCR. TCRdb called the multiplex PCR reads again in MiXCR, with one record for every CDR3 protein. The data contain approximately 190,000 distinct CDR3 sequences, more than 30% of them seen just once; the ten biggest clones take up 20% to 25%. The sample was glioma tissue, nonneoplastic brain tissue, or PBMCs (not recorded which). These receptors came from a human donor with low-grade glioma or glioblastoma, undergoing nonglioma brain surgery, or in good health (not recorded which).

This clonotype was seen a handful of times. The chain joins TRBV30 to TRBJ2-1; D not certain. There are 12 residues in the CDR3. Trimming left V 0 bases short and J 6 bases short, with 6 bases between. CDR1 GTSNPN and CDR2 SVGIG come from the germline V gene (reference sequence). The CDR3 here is CAWSVYRNEQFF. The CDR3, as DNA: TGTGCCTGGAGTGTCTACCGCAATGAGCAGTTCTTC.

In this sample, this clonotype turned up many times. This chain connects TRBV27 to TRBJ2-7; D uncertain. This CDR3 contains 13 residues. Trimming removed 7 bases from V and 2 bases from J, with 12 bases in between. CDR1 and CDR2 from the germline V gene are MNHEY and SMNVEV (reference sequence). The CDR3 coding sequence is TGTGCCAGCATTTCCGCATTCCCCTACGAGCAGTACTTC. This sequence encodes CASISAFPYEQYF.

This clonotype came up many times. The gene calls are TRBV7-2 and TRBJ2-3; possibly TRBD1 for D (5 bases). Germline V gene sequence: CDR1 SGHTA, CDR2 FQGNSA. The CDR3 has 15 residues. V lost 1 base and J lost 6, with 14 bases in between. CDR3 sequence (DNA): TGTGCCAGCAGCTTAGGGGGCGAGAGGAGTGATACGCAGTATTTT. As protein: CASSLGGERSDTQYF.

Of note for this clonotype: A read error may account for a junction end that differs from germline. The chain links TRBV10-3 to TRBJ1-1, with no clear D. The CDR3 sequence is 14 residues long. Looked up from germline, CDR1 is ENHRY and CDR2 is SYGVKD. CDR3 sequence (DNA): TGCGCCATCAGTGAAAGGTACGAGAACACTGAAGCTTTCTTT. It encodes CAISERYENTEAFF.

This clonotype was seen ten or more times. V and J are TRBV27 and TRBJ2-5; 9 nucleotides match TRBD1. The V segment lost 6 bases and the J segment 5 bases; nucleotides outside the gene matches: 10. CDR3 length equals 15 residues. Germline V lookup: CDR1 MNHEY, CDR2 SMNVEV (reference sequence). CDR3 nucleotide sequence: TGTGCCAGCAGCCGTAGACAGGGGGGACAGGAGACCCAGTACTTC. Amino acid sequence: CASSRRQGGQETQYF.

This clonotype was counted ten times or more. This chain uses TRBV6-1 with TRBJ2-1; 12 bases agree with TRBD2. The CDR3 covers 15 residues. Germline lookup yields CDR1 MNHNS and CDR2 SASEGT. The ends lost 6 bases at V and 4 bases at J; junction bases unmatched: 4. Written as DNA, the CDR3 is TGTGCCAGCAGGTTAGGACTAGCGGGGTACAATGAGCAGTTCTTC. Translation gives CASRLGLAGYNEQFF.

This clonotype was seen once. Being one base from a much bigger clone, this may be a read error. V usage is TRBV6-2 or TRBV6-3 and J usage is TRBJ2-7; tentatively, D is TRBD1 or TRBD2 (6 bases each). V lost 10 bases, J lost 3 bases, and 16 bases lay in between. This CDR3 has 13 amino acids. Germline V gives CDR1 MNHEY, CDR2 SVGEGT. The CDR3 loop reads CATEGGAHYEQYF. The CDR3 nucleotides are TGTGCCACTGAGGGGGGAGCCCACTACGAGCAGTACTTC.

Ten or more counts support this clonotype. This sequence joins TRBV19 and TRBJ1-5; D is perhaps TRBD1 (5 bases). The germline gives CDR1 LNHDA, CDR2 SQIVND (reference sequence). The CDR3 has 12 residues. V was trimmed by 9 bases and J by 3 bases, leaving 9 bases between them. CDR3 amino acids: CASETANQPQHF. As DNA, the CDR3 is TGTGCCAGCGAGACAGCCAATCAGCCCCAGCATTTT.

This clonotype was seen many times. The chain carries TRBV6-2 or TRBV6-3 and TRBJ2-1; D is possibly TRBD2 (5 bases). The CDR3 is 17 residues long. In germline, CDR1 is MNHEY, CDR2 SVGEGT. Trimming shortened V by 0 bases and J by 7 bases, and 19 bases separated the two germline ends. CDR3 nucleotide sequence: TGTGCCAGCAGTTACTCGGTCCGGGCGGGTGGTGGGAATGAGCAGTTCTTC. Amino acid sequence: CASSYSVRAGGGNEQFF.

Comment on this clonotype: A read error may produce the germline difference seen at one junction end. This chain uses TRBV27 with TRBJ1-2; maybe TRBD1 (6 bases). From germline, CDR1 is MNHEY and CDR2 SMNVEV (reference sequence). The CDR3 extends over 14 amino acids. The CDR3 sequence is CASSSRTDNYGHTF. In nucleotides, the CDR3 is TGTGCCAGCAGTTCAAGGACAGACAACTATGGCCACACCTTC.

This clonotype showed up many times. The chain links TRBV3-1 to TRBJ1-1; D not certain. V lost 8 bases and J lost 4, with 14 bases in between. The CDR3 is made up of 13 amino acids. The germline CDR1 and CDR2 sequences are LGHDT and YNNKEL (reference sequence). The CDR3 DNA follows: TGTGCCAGCCAGTTTCAGGAAGCCACTGAAGCTTTCTTT. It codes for CASQFQEATEAFF.

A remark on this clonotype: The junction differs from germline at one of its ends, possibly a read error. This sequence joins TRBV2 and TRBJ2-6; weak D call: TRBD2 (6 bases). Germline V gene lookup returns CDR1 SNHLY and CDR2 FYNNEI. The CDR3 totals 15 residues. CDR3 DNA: TGTGCCACCTCAGTTGGAGGGCTTGGGGCCAACGTCCTGGCTTTC. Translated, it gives CATSVGGLGANVLAF.